The clone carrying this T cell receptor (beta chain) was counted a single time. Its antigen remains unknown. The data are from a study of post-analysis software for immune sequencing data. Across the whole study: The cohort encompassed relapsing-remitting, secondary progressive and progressive-relapsing multiple sclerosis disease courses.

Trimming took 6 bases from V and 8 from J; bases not matched to a gene: 9. This CDR3 region has 13 residues. Germline CDR1 MRHNA, CDR2 SNTAGT. Unique molecular identifiers were carried by the TCR beta cDNA libraries. TCRdb passed the PCR reads through MiXCR, listing each CDR3 protein once. Of 350,000 to 500,000 distinct CDR3 sequences in the sample, approximately 39% were seen once. Study findings and constraints: Among multiple sclerosis patients, normalized Chao1 diversity was significantly below that of controls. Patients had higher frequencies than controls of about five TRBV segments, including TRBV5-6, TRBV5-1 and TRBV20-1.

V and J are TRBV6-4 and TRBJ1-1; 7 nucleotides align to TRBD1. Material: blood. The clonotype comes from a girl aged 2-10 years with multiple sclerosis. CDR3 sequence (DNA): TGTGCCAGCAGCTCACAGGGGCCTACGGAAGCTTTCTTT. Its translation: CASSSQGPTEAFF.